The 17 T cell receptor beta chains below were found in one sample sequenced in a study of CD8 T cells in ankylosing spondylitis. Study results and caveats: A TCR beta motif made of under 10 highly homologous variants seemed typical of ankylosing spondylitis blood.

One entry per CDR3 protein results from TCRdb running MiXCR on the 5' RACE reads. The sample yields about 340,000 distinct CDR3 sequences, 7.5% to 9% seen once. These receptors' antigens are unknown. Sequencing was done on a sample of blood, either unsorted or a sorted T cell fraction (not recorded which). Receptors were obtained from a male donor with ankylosing spondylitis.

This chain's CDR3 is CASSFLSRGELFF. The DNA of the CDR3 is TGTGCCAGCAGTTTTTTGTCTCGCGGGGAGCTGTTTTTT. This chain joins TRBV27 and TRBJ2-2; no definite D call. CDR1 and CDR2 from the germline V gene are MNHEY and SMNVEV (reference sequence). The CDR3 totals 13 residues. The V end was cut by 3 bases, the J end by 7 bases, with 9 bases between.

This chain links TRBV7-8 with TRBJ2-3; tentatively, D is TRBD2 (5 bases). Germline V gene lookup returns CDR1 SGHVS and CDR2 FQNEAQ. The CDR3 is 15 amino acids. Trimming removed 2 bases from V and 3 bases from J, with 12 bases in between. The CDR3 sequence is CASSLIDPGTDTQYF. In DNA form, the CDR3 reads TGTGCCAGCAGCTTAATAGACCCGGGGACAGATACGCAGTATTTT.

This clonotype was picked up a small number of times. The chain employs TRBV5-5 and TRBJ2-5, with a tentative D call TRBD2 (5 bases). The V gene's germline CDR1 is SGHKS and CDR2 YYEKEE (reference sequence). The CDR3 consists of 14 residues. Trimming removed 4 bases at V and 1 base at J, with 11 bases between. The CDR3 is CASSRGRAQETQYF. The CDR3 nucleotides read TGTGCCAGCAGCCGGGGAAGGGCCCAAGAGACCCAGTACTTC.

The gene calls are TRBV20-1 and TRBJ1-5; D call uncertain. The germline V and J ends were trimmed by 6 bases and 2 bases, with 11 bases remaining between them. CDR1 is DFQATT, CDR2 SNEGSKA, per germline (reference sequence). This CDR3 has 13 residues. The CDR3 is CSAGRRGNQPQHF. The CDR3 nucleotides are TGCAGTGCCGGCAGGCGGGGCAATCAGCCCCAGCATTTT.

This clonotype was picked up many times. The chain combines TRBV29-1 with TRBJ1-1; TRBD1 is a possible D gene (6 bases). V dropped 6 bases and J dropped 9 bases, with 17 bases sitting between them. CDR3 size: 12 residues. Germline V gene sequence: CDR1 SQVTM, CDR2 ANQGSEA. CDR3 region: CSVGGPGQQAFF. DNA of the CDR3: TGCAGCGTAGGGGGACCGGGACAACAAGCTTTCTTT.

The chain couples TRBV2 to TRBJ2-7; D is perhaps TRBD1 (5 bases). Germline V gives CDR1 SNHLY, CDR2 FYNNEI. Trimming shortened V by 6 bases and J by 0 bases, and 15 bases separated the two germline ends. This CDR3 spans 15 amino acids. CDR3 residues: CASRTRQRSSYEQYF. The CDR3 region has the DNA TGTGCCAGCAGGACCAGACAGAGGAGCTCCTACGAGCAGTACTTC.

This clonotype was seen at least ten times. The chain employs TRBV18 and TRBJ2-1; D unclear. This CDR3 spans 14 amino acids. Germline CDR1 KGHSH, CDR2 LQKENI. The V and J ends lost 3 bases and 8 bases respectively, with 14 bases between them. The chain's CDR3 is CASSPGGSPDEQFF. The DNA of the CDR3 is TGTGCCAGCTCACCCGGCGGCAGCCCTGATGAGCAGTTCTTC.

This clonotype has just one count. The gene calls are TRBV19 and TRBJ2-1; perhaps TRBD2 as D (5 bases). The V gene's germline CDR1 is LNHDA and CDR2 SQIVND (reference sequence). V was cut by 4 bases and J by 7 bases, with 14 bases left in between. CDR3 length: 14 amino acids. CDR3: CASSTLADGNEQFF. The CDR3 nucleotides read TGTGCCAGTAGTACCCTAGCAGATGGGAATGAGCAGTTCTTC.

The chain is built from TRBV10-3 and TRBJ2-7, with TRBD1 matching over 7 bases. Germline CDR1 is ENHRY and CDR2 is SYGVKD. The CDR3 is 12 amino acids. V dropped 5 bases and J dropped 3; count of bases not matched to a gene: 1. As DNA, the CDR3 is TGTGCCATCAGTCGACAGGGCTACGAGCAGTACTTC. Its protein is CAISRQGYEQYF.

Remarks on this clonotype: Since a much larger clone is just one base distant, this may be a read error. The J gene is TRBJ1-4, the V gene TRBV20-1, with 7 bases identical to TRBD1. CDR1 is DFQATT and CDR2 is SNEGSKA in the germline V gene (reference sequence). This CDR3 comprises 14 residues. Unmatched junction bases numbered 10, after V lost 2 bases and J lost 10 bases. The CDR3 DNA reads as TGCAGTGCTAGACGACGGGACAGCCTGGTAAAACTGTTTTTT. Its translation: CSARRRDSLVKLFF.

The chain recombines TRBV20-1 with TRBJ2-7; D perhaps matches TRBD2 (6 bases). This CDR3 contains 13 residues. Trimming cost V 4 bases and J 2 bases, with 12 bases left between them. Germline V gene lookup returns CDR1 DFQATT and CDR2 SNEGSKA (reference sequence). CDR3 amino acids: CSAKFSGAYEQYF. In DNA form, the CDR3 reads TGCAGTGCTAAGTTTTCGGGAGCCTACGAGCAGTACTTC.

The V call is TRBV24-1, the J call TRBJ2-2; 10 bases are a match to TRBD2. The germline gives CDR1 KGHDR, CDR2 SFDVKD. The CDR3 totals 18 residues. J was trimmed by 6 bases and V by 3 bases; bases with no gene match: 12. Here the CDR3 reads CATSDVSSGSGRAGELFF. CDR3 nucleotide sequence: TGTGCCACCAGTGATGTGTCTAGCGGGAGTGGTAGGGCCGGGGAGCTGTTTTTT.

This clonotype came up many times. The chain combines TRBV7-9 with TRBJ2-6, with D hard to call. Germline lookup yields CDR1 SEHNR and CDR2 FQNEAQ (reference sequence). The CDR3 length is 12 residues. V was shortened by 5 bases and J by 7 bases, with 6 bases between the two germline ends. CDR3: CASSRGANVLTF. Here the CDR3 DNA reads TGTGCCAGCAGCCGAGGTGCCAACGTCCTGACTTTC. The full variable domain, completed using reference TRBV7-9 and TRBJ2-6, is DTGVSQNPRHKITKRGQNVTFRCDPISEHNRLYWYRQTLGQGPEFLTYFQNEAQLEKSRLLSDRFSAERPKGSFSTLEIQRTEQGDSAMYLCASSRGANVLTFGAGSRLTVL.

The table lists this clonotype with a few counts. The chain has TRBV12-3 or TRBV12-4 and TRBJ2-7, with 7 nucleotides matching TRBD2. The J segment lost 2 bases and the V segment lost 0 bases, leaving 7 bases of the junction unmatched. The CDR3 has 16 residues. CDR3: CASSLASAGVPYEQYF. The CDR3 coding sequence is TGTGCCAGCAGTTTAGCTTCGGCGGGAGTCCCCTACGAGCAGTACTTC.

Many counts were recorded for this clonotype. The chain recombines TRBV29-1 with TRBJ2-1; possibly TRBD1 for D (6 bases). This CDR3 has 12 residues. The germline V and J ends were trimmed by 4 bases and 4 bases, with 8 bases remaining between them. Germline-derived CDR1 and CDR2 are SQVTM and ANQGSEA. CDR3 bases: TGCAGCGTTGTGGGGACATACAATGAGCAGTTCTTC. Amino acid sequence: CSVVGTYNEQFF.

This clonotype appeared many times. V gene TRBV12-3 or TRBV12-4 combines with J gene TRBJ2-1; 9 nucleotides agree with TRBD2. With V trimmed by 6 bases and J by 7 bases, 10 bases remained unmatched. The CDR3 contains 15 residues. This chain's CDR3 is CASRPPGLAYNEQFF. The CDR3 DNA follows: TGTGCCAGCAGACCGCCGGGACTAGCTTATAATGAGCAGTTCTTC.

The chain couples TRBV20-1 to TRBJ1-6, with D perhaps TRBD1 (5 bases). The CDR3 has 14 amino acids. Germline V gene lookup returns CDR1 DFQATT and CDR2 SNEGSKA (reference sequence). Trimming removed 4 bases at V and 9 bases at J, with 16 bases between. CDR3 amino acids: CSANGGDGSSPLHF. In DNA, the CDR3 is TGCAGTGCTAACGGGGGAGATGGGAGTTCACCCCTCCACTTT.